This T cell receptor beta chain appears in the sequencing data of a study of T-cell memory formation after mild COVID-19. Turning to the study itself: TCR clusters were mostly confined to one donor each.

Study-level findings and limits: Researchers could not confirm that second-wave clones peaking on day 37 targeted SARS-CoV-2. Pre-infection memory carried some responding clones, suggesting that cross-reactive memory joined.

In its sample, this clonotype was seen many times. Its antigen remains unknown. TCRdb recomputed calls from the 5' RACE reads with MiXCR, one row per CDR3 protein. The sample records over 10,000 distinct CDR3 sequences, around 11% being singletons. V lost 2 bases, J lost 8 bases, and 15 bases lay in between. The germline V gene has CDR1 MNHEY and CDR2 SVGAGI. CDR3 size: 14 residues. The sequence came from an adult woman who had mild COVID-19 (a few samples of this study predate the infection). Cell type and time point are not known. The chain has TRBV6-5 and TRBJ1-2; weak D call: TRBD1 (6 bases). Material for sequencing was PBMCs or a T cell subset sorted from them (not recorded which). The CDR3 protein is CASSYEQGVEGYTF. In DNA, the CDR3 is TGTGCCAGCAGTTACGAACAGGGTGTGGAGGGCTACACCTTC.